This T cell receptor (beta chain) was recovered during a study of neoadjuvant nivolumab and ipilimumab in lung cancer. General study results and limits: Resected-tumor TCR richness correlated positively with pretherapy blood richness.

Worth noting for this clone: Antigen specificity is unknown.

Profiled with immunoSEQ multiplex PCR; TCRdb holds only in-frame clones, not every one. This sample yields thousands of clones, of which around 90% are seen a single time; around 0.82% belongs to the top ten. V gave up 0 bases and J gave up 7 bases, with 10 bases separating them. Per the germline V gene, CDR1 is SGHNT and CDR2 is YYREEE (reference sequence). CDR3 length equals 13 residues. The sequencing used tumor tissue, collected after neoadjuvant nivolumab, alone or with ipilimumab, at or shortly before surgery. This sequence joins TRBV5-4 and TRBJ2-5; D tentatively fits TRBD1 or TRBD2 (5 bases each). This TCR came from an adult with non-small cell lung cancer. CDR3 in DNA: TGTGCCAGCAGCTTGGGTCAGGGAGCGACCCAGTACTTC. It encodes CASSLGQGATQYF.